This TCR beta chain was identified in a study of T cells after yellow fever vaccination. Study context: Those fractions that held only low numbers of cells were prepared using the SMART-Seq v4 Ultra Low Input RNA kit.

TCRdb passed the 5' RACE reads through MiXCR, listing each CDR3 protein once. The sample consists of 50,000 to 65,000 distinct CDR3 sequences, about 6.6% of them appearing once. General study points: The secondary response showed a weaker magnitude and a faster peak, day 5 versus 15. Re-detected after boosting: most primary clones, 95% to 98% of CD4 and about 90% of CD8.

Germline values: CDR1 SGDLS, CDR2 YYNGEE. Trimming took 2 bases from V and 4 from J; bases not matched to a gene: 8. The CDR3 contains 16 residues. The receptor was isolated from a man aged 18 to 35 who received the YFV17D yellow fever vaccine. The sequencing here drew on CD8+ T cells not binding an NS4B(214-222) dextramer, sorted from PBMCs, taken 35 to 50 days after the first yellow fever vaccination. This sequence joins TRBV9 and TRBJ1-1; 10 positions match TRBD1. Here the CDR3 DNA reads TGTGCCAGCAGCGTCGGGACAGGGGATCTCGGCACTGAAGCTTTCTTT. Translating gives CASSVGTGDLGTEAFF.